The rows below give T cell receptor beta chains drawn from one sample of a study of T cells in Graves' hyperthyroidism and ophthalmopathy. TCRdb re-called the multiplex PCR reads through MiXCR, storing one row per CDR3 protein. The data contain some 600,000 distinct CDR3 sequences, approximately 13% of them singletons. The sequenced sample was blood. These TCRs come from a woman younger than 45 with Graves' hyperthyroidism that later progressed to Graves' ophthalmopathy. Each CDR3 is given with its conserved first and last residue. Fields, in order: D gene, J gene, clone size, V gene, CDR3 DNA, CDR3 protein. The D gene is left open where the match is weak. Where a row states a size, it is once, few, many or the class of an expanded clone; other rows omit it.

D gene: TRBD2
J gene: TRBJ2-3
clone size: many
V gene: TRBV24-1
CDR3 DNA: TGTGCCACCAGTGATTTTAGTCCGGCTAGCGGGATGTGGACAGATACGCAGTATTTT
CDR3 protein: CATSDFSPASGMWTDTQYF

D gene: .
J gene: TRBJ1-1
clone size: many
V gene: TRBV11-3
CDR3 DNA: TGTGCCAGCAGCAGGGGCTATGAAGCTTTCTTT
CDR3 protein: CASSRGYEAFF

D gene: .
J gene: TRBJ2-7
clone size: few
V gene: TRBV25-1
CDR3 DNA: TGTGCCAGCACCCCGGGCAGGCCACACGAGCAGTACTTC
CDR3 protein: CASTPGRPHEQYF

D gene: .
J gene: TRBJ1-5
clone size: many
V gene: TRBV10-2
CDR3 DNA: TGCGCCAGCAAACAGGGAGGGGGAGGCAATCAGCCCCAGCATTTT
CDR3 protein: CASKQGGGGNQPQHF

D gene: .
J gene: TRBJ2-1
clone size: few
V gene: TRBV19
CDR3 DNA: TGTGCCAGTAGTAAGGCCGGGACTTACAATGAGCAGTTCTTC
CDR3 protein: CASSKAGTYNEQFF

D gene: .
J gene: TRBJ2-3
clone size: many
V gene: TRBV20-1
CDR3 DNA: TGCAGTGCTAGTAATCCCGGGGGAGATACGCAGTATTTT
CDR3 protein: CSASNPGGDTQYF

D gene: .
J gene: TRBJ2-1
clone size: few
V gene: TRBV18
CDR3 DNA: TGTGCCAGCTCACCACCGCGGCTATACAATGAGCAGTTCTTC
CDR3 protein: CASSPPRLYNEQFF

D gene: .
J gene: TRBJ1-1
clone size: many
V gene: TRBV12-3/TRBV12-4
CDR3 DNA: TGTGCCAGCTTTCTAGGAAGGGGCCGGCCAGCTGAAGCTTTCTTT
CDR3 protein: CASFLGRGRPAEAFF

D gene: .
J gene: TRBJ2-3
clone size: many
V gene: TRBV27
CDR3 DNA: TGTGCCAGCAGTTCGTACAGGGCCCCCGAACGAGATACGCAGTATTTT
CDR3 protein: CASSSYRAPERDTQYF

D gene: .
J gene: TRBJ2-7
clone size: many
V gene: TRBV11-2
CDR3 DNA: TGTGCCAGCAGCCCCGACGGTCTTCCCTACGAGCAGTACTTC
CDR3 protein: CASSPDGLPYEQYF

D gene: TRBD1
J gene: TRBJ2-5
clone size: few
V gene: TRBV5-1
CDR3 DNA: TGCGCCAGCAGCTCGGGACAGCCTCAAGAGACCCAGTACTTC
CDR3 protein: CASSSGQPQETQYF

D gene: .
J gene: TRBJ1-1
clone size: .
V gene: TRBV28
CDR3 DNA: TGTGCCAGCAGTTTTTCAGGGAACCGTGACACTGAAGCTTTCTTT
CDR3 protein: CASSFSGNRDTEAFF

D gene: .
J gene: TRBJ1-6
clone size: .
V gene: TRBV5-6
CDR3 DNA: TGTGCCAGCAGCGACTCGGACAGAAACAATTCACCCCTCCACTTT
CDR3 protein: CASSDSDRNNSPLHF

D gene: .
J gene: TRBJ2-3
clone size: few
V gene: TRBV28
CDR3 DNA: TGTGCCAGCAGTACGTATAAACCGATAGCGACGGAGGGCCGGGCAGATACGCAGTATTTT
CDR3 protein: CASSTYKPIATEGRADTQYF

D gene: .
J gene: TRBJ2-3
clone size: few
V gene: TRBV6-5
CDR3 DNA: TGTGCCAGCAGTTACTCGAACACAGGCGGCACAGATACGCAGTATTTT
CDR3 protein: CASSYSNTGGTDTQYF

D gene: TRBD1
J gene: TRBJ2-7
clone size: .
V gene: TRBV9
CDR3 DNA: TGTGCCAGCCGGACCGGGACAGGGGGTGGTGAGCAGTACTTC
CDR3 protein: CASRTGTGGGEQYF

D gene: .
J gene: TRBJ1-1
clone size: many
V gene: TRBV27
CDR3 DNA: TGTGCCGCAAGGACGGTGAACACTGAAGCTTTCTTT
CDR3 protein: CAARTVNTEAFF

D gene: .
J gene: TRBJ2-5
clone size: many
V gene: TRBV12-5
CDR3 DNA: TGTGCTAGTGGTTTGGCCCTCCCGGACAGTATCCGGGAGACCCAGTACTTC
CDR3 protein: CASGLALPDSIRETQYF

D gene: .
J gene: TRBJ1-3
clone size: many
V gene: TRBV2
CDR3 DNA: TGTGCCAGCAGTCTGTCATTGGACATCGCCTCTGGAAACACCATATATTTT
CDR3 protein: CASSLSLDIASGNTIYF

D gene: .
J gene: TRBJ1-3
clone size: .
V gene: TRBV20-1
CDR3 DNA: TGCAGTGCTAGAGAACTTACCTCTGAAAACCCCATATATTTT
CDR3 protein: CSARELTSENPIYF

D gene: .
J gene: TRBJ2-7
clone size: .
V gene: TRBV7-9
CDR3 DNA: TGTGCCAGCAGCTTGCCGGGACATTCCTCCTACGAGCAGTACTTC
CDR3 protein: CASSLPGHSSYEQYF

D gene: TRBD2
J gene: TRBJ2-5
clone size: .
V gene: TRBV10-2
CDR3 DNA: TGCGCCAGCAGTGAAACGACTAGCAGGAGAGAGACCCAGTACTTC
CDR3 protein: CASSETTSRRETQYF

D gene: TRBD1
J gene: TRBJ2-3
clone size: many
V gene: TRBV27
CDR3 DNA: TGTGCCAGCAGACCTACAGGGGCGGATACGCAGTATTTT
CDR3 protein: CASRPTGADTQYF

D gene: .
J gene: TRBJ2-7
clone size: .
V gene: TRBV29-1
CDR3 DNA: TGCAGCGCCTCGGACGGGAACTCCTACGAGCAGTACTTC
CDR3 protein: CSASDGNSYEQYF

D gene: TRBD1
J gene: TRBJ2-5
clone size: many
V gene: TRBV7-2
CDR3 DNA: TGTGCCAGCAGCCTCCGCCCGGACAGGGGAGAGACCCAGTACTTC
CDR3 protein: CASSLRPDRGETQYF

D gene: .
J gene: TRBJ2-3
clone size: many
V gene: TRBV7-8
CDR3 DNA: TGTGCCAGCAGCTCATCGAGCGGTACGCAGTATTTT
CDR3 protein: CASSSSSGTQYF

D gene: TRBD1
J gene: TRBJ2-7
clone size: many
V gene: TRBV6-1
CDR3 DNA: TGTGCCAGCAGAGTCGACAGGGGTGGATTTTACGAGCAGTACTTC
CDR3 protein: CASRVDRGGFYEQYF

D gene: TRBD1
J gene: TRBJ1-2
clone size: .
V gene: TRBV30
CDR3 DNA: TGTGCCTGGAGTGACCTACTCCCAGGGACAGTCTATGGCTACACCTTC
CDR3 protein: CAWSDLLPGTVYGYTF

D gene: TRBD1
J gene: TRBJ2-5
clone size: .
V gene: TRBV5-1
CDR3 DNA: TGCGCCAGCAGCTTGGGACAGGGTCGTCAAGAGACCCAGTACTTC
CDR3 protein: CASSLGQGRQETQYF

D gene: .
J gene: TRBJ2-5
clone size: many
V gene: TRBV12-5
CDR3 DNA: TGTGCTAGTGGTTTCCAGACAGAAGAGACCCAGTACTTC
CDR3 protein: CASGFQTEETQYF

D gene: .
J gene: TRBJ2-1
clone size: many
V gene: TRBV12-3/TRBV12-4
CDR3 DNA: TGTGCCAGCAGTTTCGGTCGTTATTCCGGGGGCGAGCAGTTCTTC
CDR3 protein: CASSFGRYSGGEQFF

D gene: TRBD2
J gene: TRBJ2-1
clone size: once
V gene: TRBV20-1
CDR3 DNA: TGCAGTGCTAGCACATCGGCGGGAGGGTACAATGAGCAGTTCTTC
CDR3 protein: CSASTSAGGYNEQFF

D gene: .
J gene: TRBJ1-5
clone size: .
V gene: TRBV6-1
CDR3 DNA: TGTGCCAGCAGTGTCAACAGGCTAGGTCAGCCCCAGCATTTT
CDR3 protein: CASSVNRLGQPQHF

D gene: .
J gene: TRBJ1-5
clone size: many
V gene: TRBV19
CDR3 DNA: TGTGCCAGTAAAATGGGGCAGGGGAATCAGCCCCAGCATTTT
CDR3 protein: CASKMGQGNQPQHF

D gene: TRBD2
J gene: TRBJ2-3
clone size: many
V gene: TRBV3-1
CDR3 DNA: TGTGCCAGCAGCCAAGGAGTACTAGCGGGGGCCCTGCCCGAGGATACGCAGTATTTT
CDR3 protein: CASSQGVLAGALPEDTQYF

D gene: TRBD1
J gene: TRBJ1-2
clone size: .
V gene: TRBV5-1
CDR3 DNA: TGCGCCAGCAGCTCGGGACAGGCGTCCTATGGCTACACCTTC
CDR3 protein: CASSSGQASYGYTF

D gene: TRBD1
J gene: TRBJ2-7
clone size: .
V gene: TRBV7-2
CDR3 DNA: TGTGCCAGCAGCGGTACAGGGGGAAGGAGCTCCTACGAGCAGTACTTC
CDR3 protein: CASSGTGGRSSYEQYF